This TCR beta chain was recorded in a study of control samples from healthy donors and cancer patients. CDR3 length: 15 amino acids. V gave up 3 bases and J gave up 7 bases, with 14 bases separating them. The germline gives CDR1 SGHRS, CDR2 YFSETQ. Profiling relied on immunoSEQ multiplex PCR, and the TCRdb table lists in-frame clones only, not all of them. The table lists fewer than 200,000 clones. This TCR came from a woman aged 30 to 39 in good health. The specimen sequenced was blood. J is TRBJ1-6 and V is TRBV5-1, with a weak D call TRBD1 (5 bases). Here the CDR3 reads CASSSLGQGNSPLHF. The CDR3 bases are TGCGCCAGCAGCTCCCTAGGTCAGGGAAATTCACCCCTCCACTTT.